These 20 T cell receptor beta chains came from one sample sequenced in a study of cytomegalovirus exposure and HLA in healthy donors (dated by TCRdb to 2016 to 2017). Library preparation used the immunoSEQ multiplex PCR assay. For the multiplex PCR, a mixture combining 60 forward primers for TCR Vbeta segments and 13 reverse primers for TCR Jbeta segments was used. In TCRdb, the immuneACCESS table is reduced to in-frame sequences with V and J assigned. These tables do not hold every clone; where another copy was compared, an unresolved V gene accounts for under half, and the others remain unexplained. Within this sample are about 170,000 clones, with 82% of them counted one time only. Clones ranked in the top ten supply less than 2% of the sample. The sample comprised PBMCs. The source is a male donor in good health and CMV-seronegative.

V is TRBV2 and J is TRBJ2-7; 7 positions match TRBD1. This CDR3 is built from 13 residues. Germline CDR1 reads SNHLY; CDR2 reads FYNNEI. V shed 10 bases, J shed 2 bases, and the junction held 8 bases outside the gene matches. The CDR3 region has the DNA TGTGCCACCTCGGACAGGACCCCCTACGAGCAGTACTTC. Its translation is CATSDRTPYEQYF.

CDR3 coding DNA: TGCAGCGTTGACTCGGACAGAATGGGTCGGTACGAGCAGTACTTC. Translating it yields CSVDSDRMGRYEQYF. J is TRBJ2-7 and V is TRBV29-1, with D maybe TRBD1 (6 bases). Trimming removed 3 bases from V and 4 bases from J, with 19 bases in between. The length of the CDR3 is 15 residues. Per germline, CDR1 SQVTM and CDR2 ANQGSEA.

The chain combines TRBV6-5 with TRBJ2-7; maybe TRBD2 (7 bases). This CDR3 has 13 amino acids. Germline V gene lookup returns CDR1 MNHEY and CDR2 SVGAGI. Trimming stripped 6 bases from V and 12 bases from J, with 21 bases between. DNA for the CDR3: TGTGCCAGCAGATCGGGGGGCGTTGGGGCCCTGTACTTC. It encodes CASRSGGVGALYF.

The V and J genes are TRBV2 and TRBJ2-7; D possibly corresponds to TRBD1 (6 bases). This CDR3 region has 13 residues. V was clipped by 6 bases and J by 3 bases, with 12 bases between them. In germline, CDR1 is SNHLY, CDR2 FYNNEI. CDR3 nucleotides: TGTGCCAGCAGGAAAGGACAGTACTACGAGCAGTACTTC. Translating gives CASRKGQYYEQYF. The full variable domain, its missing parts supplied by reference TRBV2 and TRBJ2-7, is EPEVTQTPSHQVTQMGQEVILRCVPISNHLYFYWYRQILGQKVEFLVSFYNNEISEKSEIFDDQFSVERPDGSNFTLKIRSTKLEDSAMYFCASRKGQYYEQYFGPGTRLTVT.

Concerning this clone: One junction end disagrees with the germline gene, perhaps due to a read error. The CDR3 protein is CSSSLGGTDYEQYF. The CDR3 DNA is TGTTCCAGCAGCTTAGGGGGGACAGACTACGAGCAGTACTTC. V usage is TRBV7-9 and J usage is TRBJ2-7; tentatively, D is TRBD1 (7 bases). The CDR3 length is 14 residues. Per germline, CDR1 SEHNR and CDR2 FQNEAQ (reference sequence).

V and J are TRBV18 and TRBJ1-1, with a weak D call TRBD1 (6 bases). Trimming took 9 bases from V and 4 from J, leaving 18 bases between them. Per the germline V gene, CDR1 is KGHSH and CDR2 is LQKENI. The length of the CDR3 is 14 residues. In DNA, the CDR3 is TGTGCCAGTCAAACGGGGGGGCGACTCACTGAAGCTTTCTTT. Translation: CASQTGGRLTEAFF. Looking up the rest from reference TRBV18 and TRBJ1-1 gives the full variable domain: NAGVMQNPRHLVRRRGQEARLRCSPMKGHSHVYWYRQLPEEGLKFMVYLQKENIIDESGMPKERFSAEFPKEGPSILRIQQVVRGDSAAYFCASQTGGRLTEAFFGQGTRLTVV.

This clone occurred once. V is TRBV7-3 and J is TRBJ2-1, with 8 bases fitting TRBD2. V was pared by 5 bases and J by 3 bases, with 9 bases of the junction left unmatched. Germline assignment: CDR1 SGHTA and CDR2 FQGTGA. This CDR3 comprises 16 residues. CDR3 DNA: TGTGCCAGCAGCCCCAGGACTAGCAGGAGCTACAATGAGCAGTTCTTC. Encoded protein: CASSPRTSRSYNEQFF. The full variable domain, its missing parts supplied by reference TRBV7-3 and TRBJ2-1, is GAGVSQTPSNKVTEKGKYVELRCDPISGHTALYWYRQSLGQGPEFLIYFQGTGAADDSGLPNDRFFAVRPEGSVSTLKIQRTERGDSAVYLCASSPRTSRSYNEQFFGPGTRLTVL.

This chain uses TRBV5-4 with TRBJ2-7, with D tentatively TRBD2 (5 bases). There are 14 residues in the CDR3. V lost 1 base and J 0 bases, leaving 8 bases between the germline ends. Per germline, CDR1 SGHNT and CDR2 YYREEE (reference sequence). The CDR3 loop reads CASSLTSSSYEQYF. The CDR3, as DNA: TGTGCCAGCAGCTTGACTAGTAGCTCCTACGAGCAGTACTTC.

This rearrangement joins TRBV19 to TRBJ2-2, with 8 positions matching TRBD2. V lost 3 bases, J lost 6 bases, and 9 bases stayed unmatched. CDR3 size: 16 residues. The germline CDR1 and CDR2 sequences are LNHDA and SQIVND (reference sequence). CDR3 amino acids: CASSIGGSGRAGELFF. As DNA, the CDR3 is TGTGCCAGTAGTATCGGGGGCAGCGGGAGAGCCGGGGAGCTGTTTTTT.

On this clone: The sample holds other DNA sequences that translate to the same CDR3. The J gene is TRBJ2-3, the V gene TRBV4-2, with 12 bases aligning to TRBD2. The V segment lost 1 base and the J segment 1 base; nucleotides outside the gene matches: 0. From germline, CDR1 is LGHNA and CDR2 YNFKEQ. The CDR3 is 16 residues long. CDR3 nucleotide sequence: TGTGCCAGCAGCCAAGGACTAGCGGGAGGCACAGATACGCAGTATTTT. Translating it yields CASSQGLAGGTDTQYF.

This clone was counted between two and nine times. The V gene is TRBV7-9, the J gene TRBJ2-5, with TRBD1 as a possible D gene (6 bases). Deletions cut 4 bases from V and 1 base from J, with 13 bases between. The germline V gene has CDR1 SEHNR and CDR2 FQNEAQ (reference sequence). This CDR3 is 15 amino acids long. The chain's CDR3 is CASSSPGQIQETQYF. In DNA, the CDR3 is TGTGCCAGCAGCTCCCCCGGACAGATCCAAGAGACCCAGTACTTC.

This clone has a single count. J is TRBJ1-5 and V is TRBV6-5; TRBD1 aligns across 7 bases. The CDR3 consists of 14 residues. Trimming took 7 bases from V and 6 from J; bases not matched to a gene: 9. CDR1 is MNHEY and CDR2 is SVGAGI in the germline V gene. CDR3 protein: CASKLDRVTQPQHF. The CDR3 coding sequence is TGTGCCAGCAAACTCGACAGGGTGACTCAGCCCCAGCATTTT.

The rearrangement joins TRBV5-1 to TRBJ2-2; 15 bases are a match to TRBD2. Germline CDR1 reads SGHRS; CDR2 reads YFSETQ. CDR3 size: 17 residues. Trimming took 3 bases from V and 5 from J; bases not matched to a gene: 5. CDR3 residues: CASSWGLAGGRTGELFF. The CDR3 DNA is TGCGCCAGCAGCTGGGGACTAGCGGGGGGCCGGACCGGGGAGCTGTTTTTT.

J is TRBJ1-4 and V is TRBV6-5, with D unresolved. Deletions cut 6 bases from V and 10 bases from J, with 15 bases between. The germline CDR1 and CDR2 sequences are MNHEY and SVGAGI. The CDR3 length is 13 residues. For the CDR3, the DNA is TGTGCCAGCAGGCAAGGAATAGGAGGAAAACTGTTTTTT. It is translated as CASRQGIGGKLFF.

Here the CDR3 reads CASSQGLGTDTQYF. Here the CDR3 DNA reads TGCGCCAGCAGCCAGGGACTAGGGACAGATACGCAGTATTTT. The rearrangement joins TRBV4-1 to TRBJ2-3; 8 bases are shared with TRBD2. The J segment lost 3 bases and the V segment lost 3 bases, leaving 2 bases of the junction unmatched. In germline, CDR1 is MGHRA, CDR2 YSYEKL. This CDR3 has 14 amino acids.

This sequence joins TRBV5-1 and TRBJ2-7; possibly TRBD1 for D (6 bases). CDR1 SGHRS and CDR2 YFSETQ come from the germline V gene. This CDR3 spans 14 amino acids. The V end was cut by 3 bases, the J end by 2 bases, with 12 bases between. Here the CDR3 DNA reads TGCGCCAGCAGCTATGACAGGCCCACCTACGAGCAGTACTTC. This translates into CASSYDRPTYEQYF.

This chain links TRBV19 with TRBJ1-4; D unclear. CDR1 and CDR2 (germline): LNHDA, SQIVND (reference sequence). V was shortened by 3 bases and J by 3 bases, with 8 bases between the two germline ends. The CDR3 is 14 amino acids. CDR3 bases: TGTGCCAGTAGTATGGGCTTGGCTAATGAAAAACTGTTTTTT. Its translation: CASSMGLANEKLFF.

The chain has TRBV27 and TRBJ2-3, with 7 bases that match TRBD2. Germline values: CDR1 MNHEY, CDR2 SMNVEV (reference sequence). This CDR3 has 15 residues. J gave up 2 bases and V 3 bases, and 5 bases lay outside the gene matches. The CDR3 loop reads CASSLREKNTDTQYF. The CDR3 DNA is TGTGCCAGCAGTTTGCGGGAGAAGAACACAGATACGCAGTATTTT.

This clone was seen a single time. The CDR3 loop is CASSFDRGGEEQYF. The CDR3 nucleotides are TGCGCCAGCAGCTTTGACAGGGGAGGGGAAGAGCAGTACTTC. The V and J genes are TRBV5-1 and TRBJ2-7, with D possibly being TRBD1 (8 bases). This CDR3 has 14 residues. Trimming removed 2 bases from V and 7 bases from J, with 16 bases in between. In germline, CDR1 is SGHRS, CDR2 YFSETQ. Looking up the rest from reference TRBV5-1 and TRBJ2-7 gives the full variable domain: KAGVTQTPRYLIKTRGQQVTLSCSPISGHRSVSWYQQTPGQGLQFLFEYFSETQRNKGNFPGRFSGRQFSNSRSEMNVSTLELGDSALYLCASSFDRGGEEQYFGPGTRLTVT.

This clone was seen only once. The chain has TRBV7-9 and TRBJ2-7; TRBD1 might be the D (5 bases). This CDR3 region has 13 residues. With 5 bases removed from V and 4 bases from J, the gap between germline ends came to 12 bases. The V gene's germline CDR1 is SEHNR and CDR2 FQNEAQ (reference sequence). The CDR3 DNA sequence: TGTGCCAGCAGCCACTCAGACAGATACGAGCAGTACTTC. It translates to CASSHSDRYEQYF.